This is a list of T cell receptor beta chains from one sample in a study of blood T cells in healthy people across ages. TCRdb re-called the 5' RACE reads through MiXCR, storing one row per CDR3 protein. The sample lists about 400,000 distinct CDR3 sequences, about 52% occurring once. The sequencing sample was made of blood. The receptor source for this set is a man aged 60 to 69 in good health. CDR3s include the opening cysteine and the closing phenylalanine or tryptophan. Each record gives: J gene, D gene, clone size, CDR3 length, V gene, CDR3 protein, CDR3 DNA. The D gene is left open where the match is weak. Some rows have no size entry. The others give once, few or many, or a class for an expanded clone.

J: TRBJ2-7; D: -; size: -; length: 15; V: TRBV19; CDR3: CASRTDKSSYNEQYF; DNA: TGTGCCAGTAGAACCGACAAGAGCTCCTACAATGAGCAGTACTTC
J: TRBJ2-7; D: TRBD1; size: once; length: 14; V: TRBV7-2; CDR3: CASSTRTGAYEQYF; DNA: TGTGCCAGCAGTACCAGGACAGGGGCCTACGAGCAGTACTTC
J: TRBJ1-3; D: TRBD1; size: -; length: 16; V: TRBV5-1; CDR3: CASSAGQGFSGNTIYF; DNA: TGCGCCAGCAGCGCGGGACAGGGTTTTTCTGGAAACACCATATATTTT
J: TRBJ2-5; D: TRBD2; size: -; length: 16; V: TRBV12-3/TRBV12-4; CDR3: CASSFGTSGGGETQYF; DNA: TGTGCCAGCAGTTTCGGGACTAGCGGGGGCGGGGAGACCCAGTACTTC
J: TRBJ1-1; D: -; size: -; length: 14; V: TRBV29-1; CDR3: CSVGGGQYGTEAFF; DNA: TGCAGCGTTGGGGGGGGGCAGTACGGCACTGAAGCTTTCTTT
J: TRBJ2-6; D: -; size: -; length: 18; V: TRBV7-3; CDR3: CASSFGFAGYSGANVLTF; DNA: TGTGCCAGCAGCTTTGGTTTCGCAGGCTACTCTGGGGCCAACGTCCTGACTTTC
J: TRBJ1-1; D: -; size: -; length: 12; V: TRBV29-1; CDR3: CSVKRSGTEAFF; DNA: TGCAGCGTAAAGAGGTCGGGCACTGAAGCTTTCTTT
J: TRBJ1-2; D: -; size: -; length: 12; V: TRBV3-1; CDR3: CASSQESDGYTF; DNA: TGTGCCAGCAGCCAAGAATCGGATGGCTACACCTTC
J: TRBJ2-3; D: -; size: few; length: 13; V: TRBV20-1; CDR3: CRGGTPQADTQYF; DNA: TGCAGGGGCGGGACGCCTCAGGCAGATACGCAGTATTTT
J: TRBJ2-3; D: TRBD1; size: -; length: 14; V: TRBV5-1; CDR3: CASSGTDREDTQYF; DNA: TGCGCCAGCAGCGGTACGGACAGGGAAGATACGCAGTATTTT
J: TRBJ2-7; D: -; size: few; length: 13; V: TRBV20-1; CDR3: CSARDWASYEQYF; DNA: TGCAGTGCTAGAGATTGGGCCTCCTACGAGCAGTACTTC
J: TRBJ2-2; D: -; size: -; length: 15; V: TRBV20-1; CDR3: CSARDRRGNTGELFF; DNA: TGCAGTGCTAGAGATCGGAGGGGAAACACCGGGGAGCTGTTTTTT
J: TRBJ2-1; D: -; size: many; length: 16; V: TRBV28; CDR3: CASSDRGQRTYNEQFF; DNA: TGTGCCAGCAGTGACCGAGGACAGCGGACCTACAATGAGCAGTTCTTC
J: TRBJ2-1; D: TRBD2; size: -; length: 17; V: TRBV4-2; CDR3: CASSQGGGGRKYNEQFF; DNA: TGTGCCAGCAGCCAAGGGGGCGGGGGACGAAAGTACAATGAGCAGTTCTTC
J: TRBJ1-2; D: -; size: -; length: 13; V: TRBV6-5; CDR3: CASRKTELSGYTF; DNA: TGTGCCAGCAGAAAAACAGAACTATCCGGCTACACCTTC
J: TRBJ2-7; D: TRBD1; size: -; length: 16; V: TRBV7-2; CDR3: CASSQGVAATYNEQYF; DNA: TGTGCCAGCAGCCAGGGGGTAGCAGCCACCTACAATGAGCAGTACTTC
J: TRBJ2-7; D: -; size: many; length: 14; V: TRBV11-2; CDR3: CASSLESGTYEQYF; DNA: TGTGCCAGCAGCTTAGAATCAGGGACCTACGAGCAGTACTTC
J: TRBJ2-7; D: -; size: -; length: 14; V: TRBV4-1; CDR3: CASSQVASRYEQYF; DNA: TGCGCCAGCAGCCAAGTAGCTAGTAGATACGAGCAGTACTTC
J: TRBJ2-4; D: TRBD2; size: -; length: 18; V: TRBV27; CDR3: CASSSAGTSGLAKNIQYF; DNA: TGTGCCAGCAGTTCCGCCGGGACTAGCGGCTTAGCCAAAAACATTCAGTACTTC
J: TRBJ2-1; D: TRBD2; size: -; length: 13; V: TRBV11-2; CDR3: CASTTSGNYEQFF; DNA: TGTGCCAGCACGACTAGCGGGAACTATGAGCAGTTCTTC
J: TRBJ1-1; D: -; size: -; length: 15; V: TRBV11-2; CDR3: CASSRQTKGHTEAFF; DNA: TGTGCCAGCAGCCGCCAGACAAAAGGGCACACTGAAGCTTTCTTT
J: TRBJ2-3; D: -; size: few; length: 16; V: TRBV29-1; CDR3: CSASSGVGWPGDTQYF; DNA: TGCAGCGCCTCTTCAGGGGTAGGCTGGCCCGGAGATACGCAGTATTTT
J: TRBJ2-3; D: -; size: few; length: 14; V: TRBV29-1; CDR3: CSVDQGLSTDTQYF; DNA: TGCAGCGTTGACCAGGGCCTTAGCACAGATACGCAGTATTTT
J: TRBJ1-2; D: TRBD1; size: -; length: 13; V: TRBV20-1; CDR3: CSARVDRDYGYTF; DNA: TGCAGTGCTAGAGTCGACAGGGACTATGGCTACACCTTC
J: TRBJ2-3; D: -; size: few; length: 14; V: TRBV7-2; CDR3: CASSLYTPGDTQYF; DNA: TGTGCCAGCAGCTTATATACCCCAGGAGATACGCAGTATTTT
J: TRBJ1-6; D: TRBD1; size: -; length: 15; V: TRBV20-1; CDR3: CSAGGQGAIGSPLHF; DNA: TGCAGTGCTGGGGGACAGGGGGCAATTGGTTCACCCCTCCACTTT
J: TRBJ2-7; D: -; size: many; length: 12; V: TRBV6-5; CDR3: CGSRGASYEQYF; DNA: TGTGGGTCCAGGGGCGCTAGTTACGAGCAGTACTTC
J: TRBJ2-5; D: TRBD1; size: few; length: 16; V: TRBV6-2/TRBV6-3; CDR3: CASSGPGQGSYNEQYF; DNA: TGTGCCAGCAGTGGGCCGGGACAGGGGTCTTACAATGAGCAGTACTTC
J: TRBJ2-6; D: -; size: -; length: 16; V: TRBV20-1; CDR3: CSARDPTGRGLDVLTF; DNA: TGCAGTGCTAGAGATCCGACCGGTCGTGGGTTGGACGTCCTGACTTTC
J: TRBJ2-3; D: TRBD2; size: few; length: 16; V: TRBV6-5; CDR3: CASSWRGGKEADTQYF; DNA: TGTGCCAGCAGTTGGCGCGGGGGGAAGGAGGCAGATACGCAGTATTTT
J: TRBJ2-1; D: -; size: -; length: 14; V: TRBV9; CDR3: CASSPRDINNEQFF; DNA: TGTGCCAGCAGCCCGCGGGACATTAACAATGAGCAGTTCTTC
J: TRBJ2-3; D: TRBD2; size: -; length: 14; V: TRBV20-1; CDR3: CSAVSGLAADTQYF; DNA: TGCAGTGCTGTTTCGGGACTAGCAGCAGATACGCAGTATTTT
J: TRBJ1-2; D: -; size: -; length: 17; V: TRBV3-1; CDR3: CASSQDAGAASLGGYTF; DNA: TGTGCCAGCAGCCAAGATGCAGGGGCTGCGAGTTTGGGAGGCTACACCTTC
J: TRBJ2-3; D: TRBD2; size: -; length: 15; V: TRBV27; CDR3: CASSLGGSRTDTQYF; DNA: TGTGCCAGCAGTTTGGGCGGGAGTAGGACAGATACGCAGTATTTT
J: TRBJ2-3; D: -; size: few; length: 16; V: TRBV4-2; CDR3: CASSHRNPPSEDTQYF; DNA: TGTGCCAGCAGCCACCGAAATCCCCCTAGCGAAGATACGCAGTATTTT
J: TRBJ2-1; D: TRBD2; size: -; length: 18; V: TRBV20-1; CDR3: CSARKASGKFRSYNEQFF; DNA: TGCAGTGCTAGAAAGGCTAGCGGGAAGTTCCGCTCCTACAATGAGCAGTTCTTC
J: TRBJ2-5; D: -; size: few; length: 12; V: TRBV20-1; CDR3: CSARPASETQYF; DNA: TGCAGTGCTAGGCCAGCGTCAGAGACCCAGTACTTC
J: TRBJ1-2; D: -; size: many; length: 12; V: TRBV20-1; CDR3: CTTKRTGYGYTF; DNA: TGCACGACAAAGCGCACGGGCTATGGCTACACCTTC
J: TRBJ2-7; D: TRBD2; size: few; length: 16; V: TRBV20-1; CDR3: CSASSPGAGGLNEQYF; DNA: TGCAGTGCTAGTTCACCGGGAGCGGGAGGGCTTAATGAGCAGTACTTC
J: TRBJ2-1; D: -; size: few; length: 14; V: TRBV11-2; CDR3: CASSSVLSYNEQFF; DNA: TGTGCCAGCAGCTCGGTCCTCTCCTACAATGAGCAGTTCTTC
J: TRBJ2-1; D: TRBD2; size: -; length: 18; V: TRBV7-2; CDR3: CASSLVGSGRRSYNEQFF; DNA: TGTGCCAGCAGCTTGGTCGGTAGCGGGAGGAGGTCCTACAATGAGCAGTTCTTC
J: TRBJ1-2; D: -; size: -; length: 14; V: TRBV11-2; CDR3: CASSLVSGYGGYTF; DNA: TGTGCCAGCAGCTTAGTGTCCGGGTACGGAGGCTACACCTTC
J: TRBJ2-5; D: TRBD1; size: once; length: 13; V: TRBV29-1; CDR3: CSYRTGSQETQYF; DNA: TGCAGCTACCGGACAGGGTCCCAAGAGACCCAGTACTTC
J: TRBJ2-5; D: TRBD1; size: few; length: 15; V: TRBV9; CDR3: CASSVMDRDSETQYF; DNA: TGTGCCAGCAGCGTAATGGACAGGGATTCGGAGACCCAGTACTTC
J: TRBJ1-1; D: -; size: -; length: 14; V: TRBV20-1; CDR3: CSVPMTGSNTEAFF; DNA: TGCAGTGTTCCGATGACAGGATCGAACACTGAAGCTTTCTTT